The clone carrying this T cell receptor beta chain showed up just once. What it recognizes is unknown. This entry is derived from a study of blood T cells in healthy people across ages. Notes on the study in general: Versus aged donors, long-lived donors had higher diversity and more naive CD4+ cells.

V shed 4 bases and J shed 6 bases, with 14 bases lying between them. The germline V gene has CDR1 SGHVS and CDR2 FQNEAQ. This CDR3 spans 14 amino acids. Primed by a sample-barcoded 5' primer and a J-beta primer mix, a second PCR proceeded for 7 to 11 cycles. Each of the cDNA molecules was tagged by a template-switch adaptor with 12 random nucleotides. Each CDR3 protein is one row after TCRdb ran MiXCR on the 5' RACE reads. The sample lists about 600,000 distinct CDR3 sequences; around half were seen once. Each donor was a healthy Caucasian individual from Russia, aged roughly 6 to 90. Per sample, no less than 5.5 micrograms of total RNA were extracted.

Material for sequencing was blood. This sequence was found in an elderly man in good health. V gene TRBV7-8 combines with J gene TRBJ2-3, with D uncertain. CDR3 amino acids: CASSWRSGPDTQYF. CDR3 bases: TGTGCCAGCAGCTGGCGCAGTGGGCCGGATACGCAGTATTTT. The full variable domain, completed using reference TRBV7-8 and TRBJ2-3, is GAGVSQSPRYKVAKRGQDVALRCDPISGHVSLFWYQQALGQGPEFLTYFQNEAQLDKSGLPSDRFFAERPEGSVSTLKIQRTQQEDSAVYLCASSWRSGPDTQYFGPGTRLTVL.